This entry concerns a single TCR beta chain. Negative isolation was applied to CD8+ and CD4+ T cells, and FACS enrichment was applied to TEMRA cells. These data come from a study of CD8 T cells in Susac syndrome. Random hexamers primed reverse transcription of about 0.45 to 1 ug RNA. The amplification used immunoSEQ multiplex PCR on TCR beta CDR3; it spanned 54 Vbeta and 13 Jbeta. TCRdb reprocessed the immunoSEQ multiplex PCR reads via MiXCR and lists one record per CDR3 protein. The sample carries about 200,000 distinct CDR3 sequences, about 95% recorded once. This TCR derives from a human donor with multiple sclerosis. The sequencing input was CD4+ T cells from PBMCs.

The CDR3 DNA sequence: TGCAGTGCTAGAGATCCCCGGGCCTCAGCAAACTATGGCTACACCTTC. Translating it yields CSARDPRASANYGYTF. This chain connects TRBV20-1 to TRBJ1-2; D not certain. V was pared by 0 bases and J by 2 bases, with 16 bases between. The germline V gene encodes CDR1 DFQATT and CDR2 SNEGSKA (reference sequence). The CDR3 extends over 16 amino acids.